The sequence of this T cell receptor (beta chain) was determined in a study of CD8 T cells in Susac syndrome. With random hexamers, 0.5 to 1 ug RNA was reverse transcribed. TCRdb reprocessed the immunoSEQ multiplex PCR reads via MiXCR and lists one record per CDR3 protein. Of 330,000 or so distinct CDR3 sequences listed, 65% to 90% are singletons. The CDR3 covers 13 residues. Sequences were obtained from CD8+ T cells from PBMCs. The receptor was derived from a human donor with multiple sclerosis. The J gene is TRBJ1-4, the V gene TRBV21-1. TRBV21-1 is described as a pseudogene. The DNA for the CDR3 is TGTGCCAGCAGCAAAGTAAACAAGGGAAAACTGTTTTTT. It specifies CASSKVNKGKLFF.